This T cell receptor (beta chain) was sequenced for a study of blood T cell repertoires in COVID-19. This clone was counted only a few times. Between the trimmed V and J ends, which lost 5 bases and 12 bases, there was a span of 20 bases. The CDR3 spans 14 residues. Germline V gene sequence: CDR1 LNHDA, CDR2 SQIVND (reference sequence). Repertoires were generated with immunoSEQ multiplex PCR, while TCRdb's copy carries only in-frame clones and drops some. The table has roughly 120,000 clones, approximately 85% seen once. Sequencing input: peripheral blood. The genes are TRBV19 and TRBJ2-1; D is ambiguous. This clonotype originated in a middle-aged man with acute or convalescent COVID-19. CDR3 sequence: CASSPLSTFRVQFF. The CDR3 DNA is TGTGCCAGTAGTCCTCTCTCAACCTTCCGGGTGCAGTTCTTC.